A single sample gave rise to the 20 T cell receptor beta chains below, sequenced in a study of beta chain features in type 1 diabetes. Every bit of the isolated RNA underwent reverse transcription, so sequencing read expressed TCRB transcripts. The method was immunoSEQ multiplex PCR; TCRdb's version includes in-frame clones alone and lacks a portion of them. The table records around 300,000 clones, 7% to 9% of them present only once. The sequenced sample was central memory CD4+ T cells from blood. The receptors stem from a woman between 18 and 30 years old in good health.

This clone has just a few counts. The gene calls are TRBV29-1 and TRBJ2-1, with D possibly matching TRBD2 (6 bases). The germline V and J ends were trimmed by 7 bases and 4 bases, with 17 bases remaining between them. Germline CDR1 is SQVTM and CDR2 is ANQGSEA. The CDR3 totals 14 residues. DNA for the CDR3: TGCAGCGGCAAACCCGGGACTGGATACAATGAGCAGTTCTTC. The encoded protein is CSGKPGTGYNEQFF.

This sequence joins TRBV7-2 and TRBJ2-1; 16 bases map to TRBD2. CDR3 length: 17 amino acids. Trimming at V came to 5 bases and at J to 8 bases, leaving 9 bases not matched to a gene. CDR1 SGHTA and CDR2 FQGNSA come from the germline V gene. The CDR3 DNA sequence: TGTGCCAGCAGCCCGGGACTAGCGGGAGGGGATACGTATGAGCAGTTCTTC. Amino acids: CASSPGLAGGDTYEQFF.

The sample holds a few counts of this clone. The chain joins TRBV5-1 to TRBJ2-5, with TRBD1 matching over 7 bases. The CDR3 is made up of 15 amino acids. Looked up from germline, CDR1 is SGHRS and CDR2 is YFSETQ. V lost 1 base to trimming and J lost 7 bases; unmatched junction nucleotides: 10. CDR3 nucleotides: TGCGCCAGCAGCTTGCTCCCCGGGACAGTCGGGACCCAGTACTTC. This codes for CASSLLPGTVGTQYF. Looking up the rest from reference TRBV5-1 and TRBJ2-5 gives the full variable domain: KAGVTQTPRYLIKTRGQQVTLSCSPISGHRSVSWYQQTPGQGLQFLFEYFSETQRNKGNFPGRFSGRQFSNSRSEMNVSTLELGDSALYLCASSLLPGTVGTQYFGPGTRLLVL.

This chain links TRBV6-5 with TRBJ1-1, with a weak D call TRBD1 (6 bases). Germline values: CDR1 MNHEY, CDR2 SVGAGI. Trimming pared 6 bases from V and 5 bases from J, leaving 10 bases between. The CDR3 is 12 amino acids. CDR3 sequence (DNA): TGTGCCAGCAGCTTCACAGGGACTGAAGCTTTCTTT. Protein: CASSFTGTEAFF.

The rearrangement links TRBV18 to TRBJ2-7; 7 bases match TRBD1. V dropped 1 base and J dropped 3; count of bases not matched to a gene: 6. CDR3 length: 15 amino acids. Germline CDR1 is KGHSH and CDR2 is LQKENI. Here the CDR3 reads CASSPHEGAFYEQYV. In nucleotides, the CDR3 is TGTGCCAGCTCACCACATGAGGGGGCCTTCTACGAGCAGTACGTC.

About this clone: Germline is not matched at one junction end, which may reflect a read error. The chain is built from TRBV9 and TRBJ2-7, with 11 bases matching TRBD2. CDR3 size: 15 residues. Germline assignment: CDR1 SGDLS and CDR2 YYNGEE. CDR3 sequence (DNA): TGTGCCGGCAGCGCCGGACTAGCGGGCACCTACGAGCAGTACTTC. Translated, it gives CAGSAGLAGTYEQYF.

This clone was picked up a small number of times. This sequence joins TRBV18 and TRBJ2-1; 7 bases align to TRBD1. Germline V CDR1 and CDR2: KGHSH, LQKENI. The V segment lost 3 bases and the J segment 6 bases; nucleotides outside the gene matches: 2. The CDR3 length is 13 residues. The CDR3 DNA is TGTGCCAGCTCACCCGGGACAGCCAATGAGCAGTTCTTC. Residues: CASSPGTANEQFF.

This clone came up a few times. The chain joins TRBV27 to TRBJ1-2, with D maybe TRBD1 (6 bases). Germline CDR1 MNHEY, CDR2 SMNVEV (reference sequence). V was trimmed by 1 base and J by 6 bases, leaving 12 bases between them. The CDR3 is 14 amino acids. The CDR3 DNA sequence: TGTGCCAGCAGTTTATTACAGGGAAGGGATGGCTACACCTTC. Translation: CASSLLQGRDGYTF.

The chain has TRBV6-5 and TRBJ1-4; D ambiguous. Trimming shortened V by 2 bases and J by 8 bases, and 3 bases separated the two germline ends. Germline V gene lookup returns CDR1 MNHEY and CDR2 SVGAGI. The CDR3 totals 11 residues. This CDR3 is CASSYAEKLFF. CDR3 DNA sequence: TGTGCCAGCAGTTACGCCGAAAAACTGTTTTTT.

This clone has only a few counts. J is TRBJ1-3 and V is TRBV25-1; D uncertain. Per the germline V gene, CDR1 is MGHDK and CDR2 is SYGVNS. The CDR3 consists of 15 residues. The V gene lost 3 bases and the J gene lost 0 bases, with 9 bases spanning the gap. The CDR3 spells CASSDGINSGNTIYF. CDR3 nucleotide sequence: TGTGCCAGCAGTGACGGCATCAACTCTGGAAACACCATATATTTT. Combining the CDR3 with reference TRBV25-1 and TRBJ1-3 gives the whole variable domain EADIYQTPRYLVIGTGKKITLECSQTMGHDKMYWYQQDPGMELHLIHYSYGVNSTEKGDLSSESTVSRIRTEHFPLTLESARPSHTSQYLCASSDGINSGNTIYFGEGSWLTVV.

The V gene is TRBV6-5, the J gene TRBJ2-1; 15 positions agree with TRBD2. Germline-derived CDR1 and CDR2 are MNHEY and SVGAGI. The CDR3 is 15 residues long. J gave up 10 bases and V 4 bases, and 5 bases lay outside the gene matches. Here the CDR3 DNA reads TGTGCCAGCAGTTCCCACGGGACTAGCGGGAGGGAGCAGTTCTTC. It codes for CASSSHGTSGREQFF.

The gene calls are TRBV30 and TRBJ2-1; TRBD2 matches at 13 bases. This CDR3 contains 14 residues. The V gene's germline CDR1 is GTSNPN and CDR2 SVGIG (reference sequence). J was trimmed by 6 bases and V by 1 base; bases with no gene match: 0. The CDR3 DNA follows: TGTGCCTGGAGTGGGACTAGCGGGAGCAATGAGCAGTTCTTC. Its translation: CAWSGTSGSNEQFF.

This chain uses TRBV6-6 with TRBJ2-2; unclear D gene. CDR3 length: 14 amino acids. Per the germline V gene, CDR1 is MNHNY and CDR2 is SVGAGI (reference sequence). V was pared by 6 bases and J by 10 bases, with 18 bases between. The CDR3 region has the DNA TGTGCCAGCAGCCTGACTCTACAGACCTCGGAGCTGTTTTTT. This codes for CASSLTLQTSELFF.

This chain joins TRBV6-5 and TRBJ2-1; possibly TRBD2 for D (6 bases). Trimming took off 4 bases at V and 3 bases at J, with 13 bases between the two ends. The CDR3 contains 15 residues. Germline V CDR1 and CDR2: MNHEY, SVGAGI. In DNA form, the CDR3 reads TGTGCCAGCAGTTCCCTAGCGAGAATCTACAATGAGCAGTTCTTC. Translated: CASSSLARIYNEQFF.

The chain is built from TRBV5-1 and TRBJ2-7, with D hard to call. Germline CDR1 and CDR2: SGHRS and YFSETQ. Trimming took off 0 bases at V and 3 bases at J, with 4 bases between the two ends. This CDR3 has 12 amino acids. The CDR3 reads CASSLGHYEQYF. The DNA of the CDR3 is TGCGCCAGCAGCTTGGGGCACTACGAGCAGTACTTC. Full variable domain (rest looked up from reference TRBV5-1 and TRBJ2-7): KAGVTQTPRYLIKTRGQQVTLSCSPISGHRSVSWYQQTPGQGLQFLFEYFSETQRNKGNFPGRFSGRQFSNSRSEMNVSTLELGDSALYLCASSLGHYEQYFGPGTRLTVT.

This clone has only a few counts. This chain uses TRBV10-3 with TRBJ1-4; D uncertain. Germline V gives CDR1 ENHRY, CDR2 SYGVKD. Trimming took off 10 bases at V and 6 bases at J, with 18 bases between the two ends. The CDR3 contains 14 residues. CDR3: CASSQAGWDEKLFF. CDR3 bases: TGTGCCAGCTCCCAGGCTGGGTGGGATGAAAAACTGTTTTTT.

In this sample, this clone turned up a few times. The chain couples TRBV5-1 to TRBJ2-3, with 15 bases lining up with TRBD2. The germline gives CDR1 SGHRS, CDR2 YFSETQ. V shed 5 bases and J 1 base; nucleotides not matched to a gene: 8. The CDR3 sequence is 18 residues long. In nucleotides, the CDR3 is TGCGCCAGCAGGACCACCGGGACTAGCGGGGGGCGCACAGATACGCAGTATTTT. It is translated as CASRTTGTSGGRTDTQYF. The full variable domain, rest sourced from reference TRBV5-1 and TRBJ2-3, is KAGVTQTPRYLIKTRGQQVTLSCSPISGHRSVSWYQQTPGQGLQFLFEYFSETQRNKGNFPGRFSGRQFSNSRSEMNVSTLELGDSALYLCASRTTGTSGGRTDTQYFGPGTRLTVL.

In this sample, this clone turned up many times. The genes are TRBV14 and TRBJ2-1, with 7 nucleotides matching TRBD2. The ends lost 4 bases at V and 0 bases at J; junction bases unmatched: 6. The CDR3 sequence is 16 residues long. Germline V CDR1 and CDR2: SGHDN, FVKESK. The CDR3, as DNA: TGTGCCAGCAGCCCACATAGCGGGTACTCCTACAATGAGCAGTTCTTC. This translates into CASSPHSGYSYNEQFF.

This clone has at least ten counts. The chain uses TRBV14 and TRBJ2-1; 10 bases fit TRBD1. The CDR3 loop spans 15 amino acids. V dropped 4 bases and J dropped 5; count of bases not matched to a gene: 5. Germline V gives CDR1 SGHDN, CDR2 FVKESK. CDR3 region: CASSRRQGADNEQFF. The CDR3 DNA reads TGTGCCAGCAGCCGAAGACAGGGGGCGGACAATGAGCAGTTCTTC.

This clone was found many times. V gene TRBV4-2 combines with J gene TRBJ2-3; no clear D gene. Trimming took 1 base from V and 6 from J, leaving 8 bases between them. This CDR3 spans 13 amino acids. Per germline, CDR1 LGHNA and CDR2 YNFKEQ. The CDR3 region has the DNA TGTGCCAGCAGCCAAGGCACGCTCGATACGCAGTATTTT. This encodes CASSQGTLDTQYF.